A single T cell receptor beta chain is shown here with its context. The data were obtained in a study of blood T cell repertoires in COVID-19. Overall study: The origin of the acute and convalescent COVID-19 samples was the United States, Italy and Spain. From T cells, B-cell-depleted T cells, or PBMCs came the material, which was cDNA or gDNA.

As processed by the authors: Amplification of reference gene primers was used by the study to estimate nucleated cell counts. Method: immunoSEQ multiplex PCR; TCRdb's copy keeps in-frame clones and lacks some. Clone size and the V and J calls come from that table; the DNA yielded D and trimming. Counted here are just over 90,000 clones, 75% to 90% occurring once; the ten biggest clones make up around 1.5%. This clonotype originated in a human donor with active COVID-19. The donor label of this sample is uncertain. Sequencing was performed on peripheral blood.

The CDR3 region has the DNA TGCGCCAGCAGTGAGTCGAGGGGGTTGTTCAATCAGCCCCAGCATTTT. Residues: CASSESRGLFNQPQHF. V is TRBV10-1 and J is TRBJ1-5; possible D gene TRBD1, 6 bases. This CDR3 is 16 amino acids long. Trimming removed 0 bases from V and 3 bases from J, with 12 bases in between. Germline CDR1 and CDR2: WNHNN and SYGVQD (reference sequence).